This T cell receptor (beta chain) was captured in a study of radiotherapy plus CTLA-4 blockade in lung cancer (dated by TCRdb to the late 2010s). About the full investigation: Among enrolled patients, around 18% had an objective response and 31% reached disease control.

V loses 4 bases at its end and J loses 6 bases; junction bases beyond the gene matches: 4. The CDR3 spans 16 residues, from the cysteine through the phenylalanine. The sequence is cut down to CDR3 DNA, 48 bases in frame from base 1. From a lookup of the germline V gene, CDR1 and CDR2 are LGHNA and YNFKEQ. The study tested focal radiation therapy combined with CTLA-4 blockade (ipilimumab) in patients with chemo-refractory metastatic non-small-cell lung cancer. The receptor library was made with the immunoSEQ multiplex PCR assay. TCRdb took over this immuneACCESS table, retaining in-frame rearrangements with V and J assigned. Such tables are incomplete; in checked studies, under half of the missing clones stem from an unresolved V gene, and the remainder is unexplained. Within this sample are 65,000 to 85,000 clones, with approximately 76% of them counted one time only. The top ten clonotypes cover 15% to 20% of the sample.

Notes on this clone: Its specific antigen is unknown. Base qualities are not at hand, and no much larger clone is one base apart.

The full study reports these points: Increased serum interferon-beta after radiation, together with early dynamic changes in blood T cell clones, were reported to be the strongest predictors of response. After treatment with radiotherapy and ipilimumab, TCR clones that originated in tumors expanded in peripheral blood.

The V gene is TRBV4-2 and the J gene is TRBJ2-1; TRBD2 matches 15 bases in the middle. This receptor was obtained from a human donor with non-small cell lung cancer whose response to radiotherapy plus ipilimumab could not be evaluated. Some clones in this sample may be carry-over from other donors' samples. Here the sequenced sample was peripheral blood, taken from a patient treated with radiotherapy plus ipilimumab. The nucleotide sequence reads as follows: TGTGCCAGCAGCCGGACTAGCGGGGGGGCCGGCAATGAGCAGTTCTTC. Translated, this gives CASSRTSGGAGNEQFF.